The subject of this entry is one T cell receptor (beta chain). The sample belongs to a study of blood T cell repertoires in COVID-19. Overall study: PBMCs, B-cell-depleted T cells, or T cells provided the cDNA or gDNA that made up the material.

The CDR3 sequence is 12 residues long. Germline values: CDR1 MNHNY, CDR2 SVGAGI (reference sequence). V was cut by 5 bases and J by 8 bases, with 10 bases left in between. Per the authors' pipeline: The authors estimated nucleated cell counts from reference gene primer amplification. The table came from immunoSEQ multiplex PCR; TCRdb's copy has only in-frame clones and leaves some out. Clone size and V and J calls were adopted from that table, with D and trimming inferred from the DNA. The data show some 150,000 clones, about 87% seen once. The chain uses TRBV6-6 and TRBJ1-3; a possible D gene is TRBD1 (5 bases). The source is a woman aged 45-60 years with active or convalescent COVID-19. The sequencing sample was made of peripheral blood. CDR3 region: CASSRTTDTIYF. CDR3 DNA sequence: TGTGCCAGCAGTCGCACGACAGACACCATATATTTT.